The clone carrying this T cell receptor beta chain was found a few times. Its target is unknown. Per germline, CDR1 SGHRS and CDR2 YFSETQ. V lost 3 bases and J lost 2, with 15 bases in between. The CDR3 length is 16 residues. These data belong to a study of graft-versus-host responses after intestinal transplantation. The assay was immunoSEQ multiplex PCR, and TCRdb's table has in-frame clones only and misses some. The repertoire holds about 71,000 clones, with roughly 87% as singletons. Overall study results and limits: Those patients showing graft-donor T cell macrochimerism displayed high graft-versus-host to host-versus-graft clonal ratios in allografts. GvH clonotypes were identified within recipient marrow, with a subset emerging first in ileum or blood.

The receptor's source is a human donor who received an intestinal transplant. This sample comprised unstimulated CD8+ T cells sorted from spleen or lymph node cells, obtained before intestinal transplant. This sequence joins TRBV5-1 and TRBJ2-1, with D possibly matching TRBD2 (6 bases). The CDR3 loop reads CASSSVPAGPYNEQFF. The CDR3, as DNA: TGCGCCAGCAGCTCTGTTCCAGCGGGCCCCTACAATGAGCAGTTCTTC.